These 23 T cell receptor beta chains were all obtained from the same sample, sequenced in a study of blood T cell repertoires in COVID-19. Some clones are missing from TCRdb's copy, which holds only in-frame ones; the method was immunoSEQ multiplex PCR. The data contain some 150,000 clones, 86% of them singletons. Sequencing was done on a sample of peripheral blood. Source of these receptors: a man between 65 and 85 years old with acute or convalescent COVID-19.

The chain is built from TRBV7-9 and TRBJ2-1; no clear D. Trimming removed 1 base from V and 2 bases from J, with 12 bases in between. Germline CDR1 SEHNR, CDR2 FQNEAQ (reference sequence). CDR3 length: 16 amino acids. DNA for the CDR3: TGTGCCAGCAGCTTAGTGTTTCCCCCTCCCTACAATGAGCAGTTCTTC. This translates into CASSLVFPPPYNEQFF.

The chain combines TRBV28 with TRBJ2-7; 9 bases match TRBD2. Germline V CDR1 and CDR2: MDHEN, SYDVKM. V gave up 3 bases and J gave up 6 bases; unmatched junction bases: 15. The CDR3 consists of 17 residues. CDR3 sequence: CASSFGQPGAGGPEQYF. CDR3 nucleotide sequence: TGTGCCAGCAGTTTCGGACAGCCAGGCGCGGGAGGGCCCGAGCAGTACTTC.

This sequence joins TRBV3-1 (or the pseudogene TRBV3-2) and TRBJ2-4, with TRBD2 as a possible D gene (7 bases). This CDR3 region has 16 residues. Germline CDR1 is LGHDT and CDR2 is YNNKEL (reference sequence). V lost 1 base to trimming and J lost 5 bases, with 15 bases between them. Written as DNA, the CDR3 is TGTGCCAGCAGCCAAGCCCCGGGGGGCCCCCAAAACATTCAGTACTTC. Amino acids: CASSQAPGGPQNIQYF.

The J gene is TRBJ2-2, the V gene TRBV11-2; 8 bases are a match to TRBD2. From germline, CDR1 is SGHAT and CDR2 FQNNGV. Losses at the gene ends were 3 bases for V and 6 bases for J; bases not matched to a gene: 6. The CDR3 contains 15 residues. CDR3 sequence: CASSFRTSSAGELFF. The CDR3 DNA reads TGTGCCAGCAGCTTTAGGACTAGCAGCGCCGGGGAGCTGTTTTTT.

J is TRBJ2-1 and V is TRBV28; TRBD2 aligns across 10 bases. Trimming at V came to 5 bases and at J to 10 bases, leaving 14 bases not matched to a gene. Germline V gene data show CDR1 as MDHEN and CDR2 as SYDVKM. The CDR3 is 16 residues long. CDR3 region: CASSPAGPSGRQEQFF. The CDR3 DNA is TGTGCCAGCAGTCCTGCGGGTCCTAGCGGGAGACAGGAGCAGTTCTTC. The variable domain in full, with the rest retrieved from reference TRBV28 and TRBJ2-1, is DVKVTQSSRYLVKRTGEKVFLECVQDMDHENMFWYRQDPGLGLRLIYFSYDVKMKEKGDIPEGYSVSREKKERFSLILESASTNQTSMYLCASSPAGPSGRQEQFFGPGTRLTVL.

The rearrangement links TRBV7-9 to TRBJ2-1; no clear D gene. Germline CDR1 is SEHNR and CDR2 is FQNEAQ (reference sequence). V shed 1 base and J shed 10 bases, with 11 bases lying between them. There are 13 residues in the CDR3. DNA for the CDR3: TGTGCCAGCAGCTTAGGCACCCTCGGGGAGCAGTTCTTC. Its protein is CASSLGTLGEQFF.

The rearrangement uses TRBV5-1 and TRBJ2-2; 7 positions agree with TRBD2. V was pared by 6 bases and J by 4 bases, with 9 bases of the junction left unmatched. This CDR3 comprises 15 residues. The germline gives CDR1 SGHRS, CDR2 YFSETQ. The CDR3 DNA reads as TGCGCCAGCACTCCTAGCGGAGAAAGCACCGGGGAGCTGTTTTTT. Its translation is CASTPSGESTGELFF.

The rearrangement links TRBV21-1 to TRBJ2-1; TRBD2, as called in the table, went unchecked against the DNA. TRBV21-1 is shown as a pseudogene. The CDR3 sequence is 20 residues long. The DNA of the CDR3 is TGTGCCAGCAGCAAAGGGGGGGGACTAGCGGGAGTCCCCTCCTACAATGAGCAGTTCTTC. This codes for CASSKGGGLAGVPSYNEQFF.

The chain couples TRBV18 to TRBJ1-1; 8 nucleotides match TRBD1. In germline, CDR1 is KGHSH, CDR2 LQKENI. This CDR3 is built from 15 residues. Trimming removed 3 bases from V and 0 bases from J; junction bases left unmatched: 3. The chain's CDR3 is CASSPRGQVNTEAFF. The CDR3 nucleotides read TGTGCCAGCTCACCCAGGGGACAGGTGAACACTGAAGCTTTCTTT.

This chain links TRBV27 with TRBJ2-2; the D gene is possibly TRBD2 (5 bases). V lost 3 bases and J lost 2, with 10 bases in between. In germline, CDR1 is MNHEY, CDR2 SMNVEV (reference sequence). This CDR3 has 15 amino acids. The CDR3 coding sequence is TGTGCCAGCAGTTTTGGACTGTTTAACACCGGGGAGCTGTTTTTT. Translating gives CASSFGLFNTGELFF.

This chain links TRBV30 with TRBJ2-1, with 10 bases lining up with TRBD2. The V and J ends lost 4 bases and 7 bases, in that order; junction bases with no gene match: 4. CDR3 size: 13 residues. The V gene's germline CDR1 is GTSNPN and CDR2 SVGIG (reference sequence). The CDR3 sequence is CAWKAGGPNEQFF. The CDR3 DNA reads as TGTGCCTGGAAAGCGGGAGGGCCGAATGAGCAGTTCTTC.

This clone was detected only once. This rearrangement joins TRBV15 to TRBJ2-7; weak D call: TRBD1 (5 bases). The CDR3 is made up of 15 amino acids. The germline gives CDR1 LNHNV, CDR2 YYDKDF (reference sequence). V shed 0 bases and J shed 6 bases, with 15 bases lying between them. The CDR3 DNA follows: TGTGCCACCAGCAGAGATGGGCAGGGAAACGCCGAGCAGTACTTC. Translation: CATSRDGQGNAEQYF.

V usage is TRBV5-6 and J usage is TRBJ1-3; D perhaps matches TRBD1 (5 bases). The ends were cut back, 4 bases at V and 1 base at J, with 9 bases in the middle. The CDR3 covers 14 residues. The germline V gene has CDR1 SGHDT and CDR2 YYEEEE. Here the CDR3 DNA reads TGTGCCAGCAGCCCCGGGGGGTCTGGAAACACCATATATTTT. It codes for CASSPGGSGNTIYF.

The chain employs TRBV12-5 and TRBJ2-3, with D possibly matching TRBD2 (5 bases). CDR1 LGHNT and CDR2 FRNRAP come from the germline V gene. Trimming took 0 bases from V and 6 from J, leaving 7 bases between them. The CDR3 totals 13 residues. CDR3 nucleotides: TGTGCTAGTGGTTTGGTCCCGGGGGATACGCAGTATTTT. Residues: CASGLVPGDTQYF.

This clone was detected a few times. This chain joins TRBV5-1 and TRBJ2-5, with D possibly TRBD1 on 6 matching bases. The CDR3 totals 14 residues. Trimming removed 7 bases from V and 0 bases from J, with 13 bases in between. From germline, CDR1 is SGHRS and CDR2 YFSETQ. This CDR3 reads CASCRDNDQETQYF. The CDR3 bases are TGCGCCAGCTGCCGGGACAACGACCAAGAGACCCAGTACTTC. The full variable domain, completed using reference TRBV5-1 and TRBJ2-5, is KAGVTQTPRYLIKTRGQQVTLSCSPISGHRSVSWYQQTPGQGLQFLFEYFSETQRNKGNFPGRFSGRQFSNSRSEMNVSTLELGDSALYLCASCRDNDQETQYFGPGTRLLVL.

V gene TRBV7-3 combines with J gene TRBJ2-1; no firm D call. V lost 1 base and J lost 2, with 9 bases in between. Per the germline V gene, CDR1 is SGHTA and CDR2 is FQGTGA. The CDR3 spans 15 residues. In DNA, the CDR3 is TGTGCCAGCAGCTTAAGCACGGTCACCTACAATGAGCAGTTCTTC. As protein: CASSLSTVTYNEQFF.

CDR3 residues: CASSLGQQDVQETQYF. The DNA for the CDR3 is TGCGCCAGCAGCTTGGGCCAACAGGACGTACAAGAGACCCAGTACTTC. This chain joins TRBV5-1 and TRBJ2-5, with a possible D match to TRBD1 (5 bases). CDR1 is SGHRS and CDR2 is YFSETQ in the germline V gene. With 0 bases removed from V and 2 bases from J, the gap between germline ends came to 14 bases. This CDR3 is 16 amino acids long.

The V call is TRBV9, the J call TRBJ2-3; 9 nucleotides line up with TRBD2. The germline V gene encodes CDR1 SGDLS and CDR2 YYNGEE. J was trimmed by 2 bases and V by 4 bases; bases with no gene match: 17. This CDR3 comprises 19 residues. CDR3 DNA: TGTGCCAGCAGCCCTTATCTAGGACTAGCGAAACATAACACAGATACGCAGTATTTT. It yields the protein CASSPYLGLAKHNTDTQYF. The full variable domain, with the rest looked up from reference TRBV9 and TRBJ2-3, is DSGVTQTPKHLITATGQRVTLRCSPRSGDLSVYWYQQSLDQGLQFLIQYYNGEERAKGNILERFSAQQFPDLHSELNLSSLELGDSALYFCASSPYLGLAKHNTDTQYFGPGTRLTVL.

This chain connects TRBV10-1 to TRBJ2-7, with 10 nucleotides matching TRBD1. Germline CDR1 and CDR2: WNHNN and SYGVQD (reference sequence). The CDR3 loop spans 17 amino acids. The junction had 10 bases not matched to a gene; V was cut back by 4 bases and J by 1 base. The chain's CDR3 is CASSGTHDRGRSYEQYF. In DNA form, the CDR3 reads TGCGCCAGCAGTGGGACCCACGACAGGGGGCGATCCTACGAGCAGTACTTC.

DNA for the CDR3: TGTGCCAGCAGTTTGATTCAGCAGGGGGCGGTCTCCTACGAGCAGTACTTC. Encoded protein: CASSLIQQGAVSYEQYF. This chain links TRBV28 with TRBJ2-7; TRBD1 agrees at 8 bases. The CDR3 is made up of 17 amino acids. Looked up from germline, CDR1 is MDHEN and CDR2 is SYDVKM. The trim removed 3 bases at V and 0 bases at J, leaving 10 bases unmatched.

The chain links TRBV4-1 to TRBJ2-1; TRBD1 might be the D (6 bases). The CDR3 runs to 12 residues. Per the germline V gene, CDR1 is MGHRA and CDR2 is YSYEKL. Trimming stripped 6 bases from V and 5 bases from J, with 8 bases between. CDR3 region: CASRGDNNEQFF. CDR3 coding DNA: TGCGCCAGCAGAGGGGACAACAATGAGCAGTTCTTC.

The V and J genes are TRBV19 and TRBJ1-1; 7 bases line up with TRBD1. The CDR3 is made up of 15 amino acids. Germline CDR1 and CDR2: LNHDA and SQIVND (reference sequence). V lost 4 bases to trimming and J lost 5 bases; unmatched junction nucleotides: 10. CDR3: CASSTRQGWTTEAFF. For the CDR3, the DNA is TGTGCCAGTAGTACCAGACAGGGCTGGACGACTGAAGCTTTCTTT.

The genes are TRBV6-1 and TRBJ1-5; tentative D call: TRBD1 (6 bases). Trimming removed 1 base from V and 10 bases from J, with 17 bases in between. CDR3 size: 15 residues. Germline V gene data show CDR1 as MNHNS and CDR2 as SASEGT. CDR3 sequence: CASSEVHRAEDPQHF. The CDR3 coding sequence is TGTGCCAGCAGTGAAGTCCACAGGGCAGAAGATCCCCAGCATTTT.